The present TCR beta chain was sequenced within a study of cytotoxic CD8 clonotypes in ibrutinib-treated CLL. Study results and caveats: Samples from sustained-remission and progressing patients were taken at different times.

This clone occurred once. Antigen: not known. CDR1 and CDR2 from the germline V gene are SGHTA and FQGNSA. Trimming stripped 0 bases from V and 1 base from J, with 13 bases between. The CDR3 contains 16 residues. Generated by immunoSEQ multiplex PCR, the TCRdb table keeps only in-frame clones and is missing some. The repertoire has approximately 12,000 clones, about 59% of them found once; the top ten carry 25%. The source is a human donor with chronic lymphocytic leukemia. The starting material was PBMCs, obtained before ibrutinib treatment. The gene calls are TRBV7-2 and TRBJ2-7; no firm D call. CDR3 loop: CASSLARVTSSYEQYF. The CDR3 DNA sequence: TGTGCCAGCAGCTTAGCAAGGGTGACAAGTTCCTACGAGCAGTACTTC.